This T cell receptor beta chain came from a study of blood T cell repertoires in COVID-19. The wider study: There were acute and convalescent COVID-19 samples, and they came from the United States, Italy and Spain. Sample material is recorded as cDNA or gDNA derived from T cells, B-cell-depleted T cells, or PBMCs.

Trimming cost V 0 bases and J 7 bases, with 9 bases left between them. Germline CDR1 GTSNPN, CDR2 SVGIG (reference sequence). This CDR3 has 13 residues. Original analysis: Reference gene primer amplification yielded estimated nucleated cell counts. This table comes from immunoSEQ multiplex PCR, and its TCRdb copy is limited to in-frame clones, with some not included. V, J and clone size are those of that table, while D and trimming were read from the DNA. The table has 120,000 to 150,000 clones, just under 90% seen once. Sequenced: peripheral blood. This chain joins TRBV30 and TRBJ2-2; D not resolved. The sequence was obtained from a woman aged 40 to 50 with acute or convalescent COVID-19. CDR3 coding DNA: TGTGCCTGGAGTGTATTAGTCGTCGGGGAGCTGTTTTTT. Translated, it gives CAWSVLVVGELFF.